This is a list of T cell receptor beta chains from one sample in a study of neoadjuvant anti-PD-1 for oral cavity cancer. The table came from immunoSEQ multiplex PCR; TCRdb's copy has only in-frame clones and leaves some out. In the table there are some 14,000 clones, under 70% of which are singletons. Sequences were derived from PBMCs, sampled after nivolumab (anti-PD-1) treatment. These receptor sequences come from a person aged 40 to 85 with oral cavity squamous cell carcinoma. CDR3s include the opening cysteine and the closing phenylalanine or tryptophan. D genes are given only for firm matches. The listing skips clone size in some rows; elsewhere it reads once, few, many or a size class.

J gene | clone size | CDR3 length | V gene | D gene | CDR3 DNA | CDR3 protein
TRBJ1-4 | - | 11 | TRBV5-6 | - | TGTGCCAGCAGCCTACGTGAAAAACTGTTTTTT | CASSLREKLFF
TRBJ1-5 | few | 11 | TRBV28 | - | TGTGCCAGCAGCGAAAATCAGCCCCAGCATTTT | CASSENQPQHF
TRBJ2-7 | - | 14 | TRBV6-5 | - | TGTGCCAGCAGTTACTCCCGGACGGCGAACGAGCAGTACTTC | CASSYSRTANEQYF
TRBJ1-5 | few | 16 | TRBV19 | - | TGTGCCAGTAGTATAGGGGGCAGGTTAGGGAATCAGCCCCAGCATTTT | CASSIGGRLGNQPQHF
TRBJ2-5 | - | 16 | TRBV15 | - | TGTGCCACCAGCAGAGGGTGGAACAGGTACCAAGAGACCCAGTACTTC | CATSRGWNRYQETQYF
TRBJ2-7 | few | 16 | TRBV7-8 | - | TGTGCCAGCAGCCGAACAGTTACAGGCGGCACCTACGAGCAGTACTTC | CASSRTVTGGTYEQYF
TRBJ2-1 | few | 16 | TRBV5-1 | TRBD1 | TGCGCCAGCAGCCTTGACAGGGTTAGCTCCTACAATGAGCAGTTCTTC | CASSLDRVSSYNEQFF
TRBJ1-1 | few | 13 | TRBV7-9 | - | TGTGCCAGCAGCTTAGAGGCAGCGCGAGGAGCTTTCTTT | CASSLEAARGAFF
TRBJ2-7 | - | 15 | TRBV19 | TRBD2 | TGTGCCAGTAGTCTGCTAGCGGGAGGGGCCGGCGAGCAGTACTTC | CASSLLAGGAGEQYF
TRBJ1-3 | - | 17 | TRBV6-1 | - | TGTGCCAGCAGTGGAAGAGGGGCTAAGGCCTCTGGAAACACCATATATTTT | CASSGRGAKASGNTIYF
TRBJ1-5 | few | 14 | TRBV27 | - | TGTGCCAGCAGTTTAGGCAGTTCAATTCAGCCCCAGCATTTT | CASSLGSSIQPQHF
TRBJ2-3 | - | 15 | TRBV7-3 | TRBD2 | TGTGCCAGCAGCGCTCTAAGCGGGAGAGTAGATACGCAGTATTTT | CASSALSGRVDTQYF
TRBJ1-2 | few | 16 | TRBV7-2 | TRBD1 | TGTGCCAGCAGCCCTGGGACAGGAGGGGCTCTCACTGGCTACACCTTC | CASSPGTGGALTGYTF
TRBJ2-7 | - | 14 | TRBV7-9 | - | TGTGCCAGCAGCTTAGCTAAACGGACCTACGAGCAGTACTTC | CASSLAKRTYEQYF
TRBJ2-3 | few | 16 | TRBV7-8 | TRBD1 | TGTGCCAGCAGCCCCATGACAGGGGTGTACTCAGATACGCAGTATTTT | CASSPMTGVYSDTQYF
TRBJ2-3 | - | 11 | TRBV6-5 | - | TGTGCCAGCAGCTGGGGAGATACGCAGTATTTT | CASSWGDTQYF
TRBJ2-7 | - | 14 | TRBV6-5 | TRBD1 | TGTGCCAGCAGTAGGACAGGGGTTCAGGGGGAGCAGTACTTC | CASSRTGVQGEQYF
TRBJ1-2 | once | 11 | TRBV10-2 | - | TGCGCCAGCAGTGAGGGGTATGGCTACACCTTC | CASSEGYGYTF
TRBJ2-7 | few | 13 | TRBV28 | - | TGTGCCAGCAGGGGGGCTAGCGCCTACGAGCAGTACTTC | CASRGASAYEQYF
TRBJ2-3 | once | 14 | TRBV5-6 | TRBD2 | TGTGCCAGCAGTCCACTAGCGGATACAGATACGCAGTATTTT | CASSPLADTDTQYF
TRBJ2-1 | once | 15 | TRBV5-1 | - | TGCGCCAGCAGCTTAGGGGGGGGACCCATCAATGAGCAGTTCTTC | CASSLGGGPINEQFF
TRBJ1-2 | - | 14 | TRBV9 | - | TGTGCCAGCAGCGTCGACACAGGGTTAATTGGCTACACCTTC | CASSVDTGLIGYTF
TRBJ1-5 | - | 18 | TRBV15 | TRBD1 | TGTGCCACCAGCAGAGAGGTCCACCGGGACAGGGTAGTAACACCCCAGCATTTT | CATSREVHRDRVVTPQHF
TRBJ1-5 | - | 15 | TRBV2 | - | TGTGCCAGCAGTTCGACGGGGTTGAGCAATCAGCCCCAGCATTTT | CASSSTGLSNQPQHF
TRBJ2-3 | once | 16 | TRBV5-1 | TRBD1 | TGCGCCAGCAGCTTAGGGACAGGGGCCGGTCCAGATACGCAGTATTTT | CASSLGTGAGPDTQYF
TRBJ2-7 | few | 17 | TRBV28 | TRBD2 | TGTGCCAGCAGTCCGACTAGCGGGATTACCCCTCTCTACGAGCAGTACTTC | CASSPTSGITPLYEQYF
TRBJ2-5 | few | 13 | TRBV21-1 | - | TGTGCCAGCAGCGCCCCCTCCGGAAAGACCCAGTACTTC | CASSAPSGKTQYF
TRBJ1-1 | - | 13 | TRBV7-8 | - | TGTGCCAGCAGCTTATGGGTGAACACTGAAGCTTTCTTT | CASSLWVNTEAFF
TRBJ1-2 | - | 12 | TRBV29-1 | - | TGCAGCGTTGATTCACAGGTTGTGGGCTACACCTTC | CSVDSQVVGYTF
TRBJ2-2 | - | 16 | TRBV7-9 | - | TGTGCCAGCAGCCCCTTTGTGCGGGCGTACACCGGGGAGCTGTTTTTT | CASSPFVRAYTGELFF
TRBJ1-2 | - | 16 | TRBV5-1 | TRBD1 | TGCGCCAGCAGCTTGGCCCCGGGACAGGGGATCTATGGCTACACCTTC | CASSLAPGQGIYGYTF
TRBJ1-1 | - | 13 | TRBV19 | - | TGTGCCAGTAGTATGGTAGGGGGCACTGAAGCTTTCTTT | CASSMVGGTEAFF
TRBJ2-7 | few | 14 | TRBV6-5 | - | TGTGCCAGCAGTTCGACTGGGAACTCCTACGAGCAGTACTTC | CASSSTGNSYEQYF